In this sample, the clone carrying this TCR beta chain turned up once. The data were obtained in a study of blood T cell repertoires in COVID-19. Study at large: Both acute and convalescent COVID-19 samples were obtained from the United States, Italy and Spain. The cDNA or gDNA used as material had been derived from T cells, B-cell-depleted T cells, or PBMCs.

V lost 2 bases and J 0 bases, leaving 12 bases between the germline ends. This CDR3 is built from 16 residues. CDR1 and CDR2 (germline): SGDLS, YYNGEE. Original handling: Counts of nucleated cells, estimated from reference gene primer amplification, were obtained. Sequencing used immunoSEQ multiplex PCR; TCRdb keeps in-frame clones, though not all of them. From that table come the V and J calls and clone size; the DNA was used to work out D and trimming. Altogether approximately 290,000 clones are present, 90% to 95% being singletons, with the ten largest covering 2% to 2.5%. The sequenced sample consisted of peripheral blood. The chain is built from TRBV9 and TRBJ1-3; D is ambiguous. This sequence was found in a woman in her twenties or thirties with COVID-19, enrolled during active disease. The CDR3: CASSVDGFNSGNTIYF. The CDR3 bases are TGTGCCAGCAGCGTCGATGGCTTCAACTCTGGAAACACCATATATTTT.